The T cell receptor (beta chain) described here comes from a study of identical twins. Notes on the study in general: Partly confounded zero-insertion analyses could result from invariant MAIT and iNKT cells. Interpretation of the results relied on cross-sectional statistical analysis and not on following the same donors.

In regard to this clonotype: What it binds is unknown.

The CDR3 has 14 residues. Trimming pared 0 bases from V and 6 bases from J, leaving 12 bases between. Germline lookup yields CDR1 ENHRY and CDR2 SYGVKD. Template switching supplied a universal primer site; unique molecular identifiers were carried on the cDNA. A single record per CDR3 protein comes from TCRdb applying MiXCR to the 5' RACE reads. Among about 530,000 distinct CDR3 sequences listed, 20% to 25% were seen once. Another study also made use of these data, one on yellow fever vaccine responses in identical twins.

The source of this sequence is a woman aged 18-29 years in good health. The sequenced material came from CD4+ T cells sorted from blood. The chain combines TRBV10-3 with TRBJ2-7, with a weak D call TRBD2 (7 bases). The chain's CDR3 is CAISESGGGGEQYF. CDR3 in DNA: TGTGCCATCAGTGAGTCGGGGGGGGGCGGCGAGCAGTACTTC.